The subject of this entry is one TCR beta chain. Its target is unknown. This entry is derived from a study of neoadjuvant anti-PD-1 for oral cavity cancer. Study details: Around day 43, patients without progression received a fourth nivolumab dose before surgery.

The method was immunoSEQ multiplex PCR; TCRdb's version includes in-frame clones alone and lacks a portion of them. This table has about 39,000 clones, roughly 77% appearing once. Time point here: after neoadjuvant nivolumab, at surgical resection. The CDR3 consists of 13 residues. Per germline, CDR1 SGDLS and CDR2 YYNGEE. V lost 0 bases and J 5 bases, leaving 5 bases between the germline ends. Study-level points and caveats: Non-responders to neoadjuvant nivolumab had significantly more clonal PBMC T cells than responders.

Specimen: PBMCs, collected after nivolumab (anti-PD-1) treatment. The TCR sequence derives from a person aged 35 to 85 with oral cavity squamous cell carcinoma. The chain employs TRBV9 and TRBJ1-4; D is ambiguous. The CDR3 coding sequence is TGTGCCAGCAGCGTAGCTGGAAATGAAAAACTGTTTTTT. Amino acids: CASSVAGNEKLFF.